This T cell receptor (beta chain) was recorded in a study of regulatory T cells in long-lasting Graves disease. iRepertoire HTBI primers and Arm-PCR of CDR3 regions built TCR beta libraries. Each CDR3 protein gets one entry after TCRdb re-called the multiplex PCR reads with MiXCR. The repertoire consists of more than 400,000 distinct CDR3 sequences, with under 20% occurring once and the leading ten covering 10% to 15%. This clonotype was seen more than once but under ten times. A much larger clone sits a single nucleotide away, making a read error possible. Noted time point: newly diagnosed GD, antithyroid drugs for less than 3 months. Making the TCR library involved RNA that had been extracted from PBMCs. The germline gives CDR1 MDHEN, CDR2 SYDVKM. The CDR3 sequence is 11 residues long. The sample also formed part of further work on T cells in Graves' hyperthyroidism and ophthalmopathy.

Sequenced material: peripheral blood mononuclear cells (PBMCs), taken at new diagnosis, from a patient treated with antithyroid drugs. The V call is TRBV28, the J call TRBJ1-1; D not certain. This sequence originates from a man aged 40-49 years with Graves disease. The CDR3 bases are TGTACCAGCAGTTCAAATCCTGAAGCTTTCTTT. Translated: CTSSSNPEAFF.